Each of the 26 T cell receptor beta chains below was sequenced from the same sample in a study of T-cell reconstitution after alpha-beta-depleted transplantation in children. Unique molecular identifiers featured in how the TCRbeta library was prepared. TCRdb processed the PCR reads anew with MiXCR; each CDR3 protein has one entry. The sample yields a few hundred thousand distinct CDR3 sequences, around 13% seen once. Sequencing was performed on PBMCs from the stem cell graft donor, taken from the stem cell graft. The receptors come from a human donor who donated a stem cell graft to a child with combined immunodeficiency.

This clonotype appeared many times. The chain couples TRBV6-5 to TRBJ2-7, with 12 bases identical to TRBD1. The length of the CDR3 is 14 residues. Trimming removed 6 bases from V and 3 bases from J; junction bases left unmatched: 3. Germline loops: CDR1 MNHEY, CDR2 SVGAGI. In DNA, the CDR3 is TGTGCCAGCAGCGGGACAGGGGGCAGCTACGAGCAGTACTTC. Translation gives CASSGTGGSYEQYF.

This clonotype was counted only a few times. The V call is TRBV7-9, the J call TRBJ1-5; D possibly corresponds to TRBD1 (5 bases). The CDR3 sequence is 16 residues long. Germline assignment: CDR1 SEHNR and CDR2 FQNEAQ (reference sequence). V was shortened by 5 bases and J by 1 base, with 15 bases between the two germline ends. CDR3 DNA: TGTGCCAGCAGCGGAACAGGTATGGACAGCAATCAGCCCCAGCATTTT. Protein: CASSGTGMDSNQPQHF.

The CDR3 here is CASSFSGYSTDTQYF. The CDR3, as DNA: TGTGCCAGCAGCTTCTCAGGATATAGCACAGATACGCAGTATTTT. This rearrangement joins TRBV7-3 to TRBJ2-3; D unclear. V dropped 3 bases and J dropped 0 bases, with 10 bases sitting between them. The CDR3 extends over 15 amino acids. Looked up from germline, CDR1 is SGHTA and CDR2 is FQGTGA.

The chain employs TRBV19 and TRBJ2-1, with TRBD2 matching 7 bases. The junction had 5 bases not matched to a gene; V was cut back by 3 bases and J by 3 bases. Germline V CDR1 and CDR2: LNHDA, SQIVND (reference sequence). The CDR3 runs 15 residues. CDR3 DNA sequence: TGTGCCAGTAGTATTCCTAGCGGTTACTACAATGAGCAGTTCTTC. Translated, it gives CASSIPSGYYNEQFF.

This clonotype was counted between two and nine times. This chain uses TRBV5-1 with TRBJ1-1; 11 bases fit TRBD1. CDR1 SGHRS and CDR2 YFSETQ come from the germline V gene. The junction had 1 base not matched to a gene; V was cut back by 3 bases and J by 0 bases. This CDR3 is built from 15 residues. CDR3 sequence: CASSWTGGMNTEAFF. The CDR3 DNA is TGCGCCAGCAGCTGGACAGGGGGCATGAACACTGAAGCTTTCTTT.

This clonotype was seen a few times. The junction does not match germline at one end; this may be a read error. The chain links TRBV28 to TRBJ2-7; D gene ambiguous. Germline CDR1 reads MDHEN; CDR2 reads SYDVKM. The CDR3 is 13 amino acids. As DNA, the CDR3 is TGCGCGAGTGGCCTAGGCAGACCCTACGAGCAGTACTTC. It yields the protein CASGLGRPYEQYF.

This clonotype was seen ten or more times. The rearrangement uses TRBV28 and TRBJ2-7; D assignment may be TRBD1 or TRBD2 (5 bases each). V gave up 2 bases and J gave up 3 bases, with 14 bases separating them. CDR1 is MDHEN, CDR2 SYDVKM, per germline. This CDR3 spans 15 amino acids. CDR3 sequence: CASSLVRGFLYEQYF. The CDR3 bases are TGTGCCAGCAGTTTAGTGAGGGGTTTCCTCTACGAGCAGTACTTC.

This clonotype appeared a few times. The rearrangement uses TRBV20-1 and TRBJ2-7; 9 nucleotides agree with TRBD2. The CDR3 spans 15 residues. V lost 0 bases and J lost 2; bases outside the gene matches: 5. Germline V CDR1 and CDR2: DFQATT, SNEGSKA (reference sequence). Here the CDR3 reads CSARDASGVTYEQYF. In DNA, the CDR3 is TGCAGTGCTAGAGACGCTAGCGGGGTAACCTACGAGCAGTACTTC.

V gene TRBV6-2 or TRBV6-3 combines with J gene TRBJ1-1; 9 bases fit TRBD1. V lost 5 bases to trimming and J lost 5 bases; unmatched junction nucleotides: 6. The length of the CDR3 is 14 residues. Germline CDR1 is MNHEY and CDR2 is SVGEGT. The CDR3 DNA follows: TGTGCCAGCAGTCGGGGGACAGGGCGGACTGAAGCTTTCTTT. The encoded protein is CASSRGTGRTEAFF.

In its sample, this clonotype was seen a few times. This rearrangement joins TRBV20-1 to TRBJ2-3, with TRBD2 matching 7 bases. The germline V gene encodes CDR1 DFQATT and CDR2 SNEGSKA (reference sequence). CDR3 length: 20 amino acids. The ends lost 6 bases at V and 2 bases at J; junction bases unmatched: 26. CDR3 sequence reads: CSALPTPVASGAGNTDTQYF. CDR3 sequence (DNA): TGCAGTGCACTCCCAACCCCCGTGGCGTCGGGAGCGGGGAACACAGATACGCAGTATTTT.

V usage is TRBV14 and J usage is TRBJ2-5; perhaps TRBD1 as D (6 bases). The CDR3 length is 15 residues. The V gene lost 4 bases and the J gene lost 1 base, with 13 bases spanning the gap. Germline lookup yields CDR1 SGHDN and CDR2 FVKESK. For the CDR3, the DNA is TGTGCCAGCAGCCGCCCGACAGGCCCCCAAGAGACCCAGTACTTC. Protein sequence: CASSRPTGPQETQYF.

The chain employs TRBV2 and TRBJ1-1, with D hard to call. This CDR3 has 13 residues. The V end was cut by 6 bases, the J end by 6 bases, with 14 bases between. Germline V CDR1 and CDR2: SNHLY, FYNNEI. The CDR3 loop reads CASSQGLFAEAFF. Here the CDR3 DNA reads TGTGCCAGCAGCCAAGGACTTTTCGCTGAAGCTTTCTTT.

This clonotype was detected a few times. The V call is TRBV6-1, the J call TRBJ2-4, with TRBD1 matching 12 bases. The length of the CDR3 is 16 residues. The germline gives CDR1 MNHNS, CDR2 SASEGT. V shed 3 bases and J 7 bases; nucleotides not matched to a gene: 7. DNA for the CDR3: TGTGCCAGCAGTGATAGGGACAGGGGGCGCATTAACATTCAGTACTTC. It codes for CASSDRDRGRINIQYF.

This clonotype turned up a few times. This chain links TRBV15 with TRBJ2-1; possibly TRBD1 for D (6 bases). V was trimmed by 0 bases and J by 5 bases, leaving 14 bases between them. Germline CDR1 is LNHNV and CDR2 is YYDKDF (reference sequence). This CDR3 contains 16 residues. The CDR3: CATSRDSPRGDNEQFF. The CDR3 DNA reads TGTGCCACCAGCAGAGATTCGCCCAGGGGAGACAATGAGCAGTTCTTC.

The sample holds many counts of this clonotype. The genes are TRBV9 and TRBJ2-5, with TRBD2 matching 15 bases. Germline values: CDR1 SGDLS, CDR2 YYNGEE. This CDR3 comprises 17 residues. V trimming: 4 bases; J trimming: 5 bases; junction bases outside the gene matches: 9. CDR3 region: CASSPFSGLAGGETQYF. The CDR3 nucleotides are TGTGCCAGCAGCCCTTTTTCTGGACTAGCGGGAGGGGAGACCCAGTACTTC.

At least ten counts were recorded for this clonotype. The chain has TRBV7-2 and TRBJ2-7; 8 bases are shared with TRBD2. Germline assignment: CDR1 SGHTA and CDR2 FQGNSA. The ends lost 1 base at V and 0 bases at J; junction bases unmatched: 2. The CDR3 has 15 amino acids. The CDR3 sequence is CASSLVSGSSYEQYF. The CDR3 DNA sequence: TGTGCCAGCAGCTTAGTCAGCGGGAGCTCCTACGAGCAGTACTTC.

CDR3 sequence (DNA): TGTGCCTGGAGTTCCAGGGGACTAGCGGACGAGCAGTACTTC. Its protein is CAWSSRGLADEQYF. The rearrangement uses TRBV30 and TRBJ2-7, with 11 bases aligning to TRBD2. The germline gives CDR1 GTSNPN, CDR2 SVGIG (reference sequence). J was trimmed by 5 bases and V by 2 bases; bases with no gene match: 5. CDR3 size: 14 residues.

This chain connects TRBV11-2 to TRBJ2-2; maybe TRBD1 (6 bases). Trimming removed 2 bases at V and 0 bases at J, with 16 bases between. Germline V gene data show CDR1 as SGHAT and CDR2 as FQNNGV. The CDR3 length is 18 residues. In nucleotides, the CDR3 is TGTGCCAGCAGCTTAACCCTCTACAGGGTAGCGAACACCGGGGAGCTGTTTTTT. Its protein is CASSLTLYRVANTGELFF.

The CDR3 reads CASSHGGDTGELFF. Written as DNA, the CDR3 is TGTGCCAGCAGTCACGGAGGAGACACCGGGGAGCTGTTTTTT. The rearrangement joins TRBV11-3 to TRBJ2-2; tentatively, D is TRBD2 (5 bases). The V end was cut by 6 bases, the J end by 3 bases, with 11 bases between. From germline, CDR1 is SGHNT and CDR2 YENEEA. This CDR3 comprises 14 residues.

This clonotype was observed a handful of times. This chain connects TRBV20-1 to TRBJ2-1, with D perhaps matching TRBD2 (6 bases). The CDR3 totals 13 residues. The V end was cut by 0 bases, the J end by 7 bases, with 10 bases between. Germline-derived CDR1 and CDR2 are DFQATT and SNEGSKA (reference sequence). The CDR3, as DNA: TGCAGTGCTAGAGATGGGGCGGGGAATGAGCAGTTCTTC. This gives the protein CSARDGAGNEQFF.

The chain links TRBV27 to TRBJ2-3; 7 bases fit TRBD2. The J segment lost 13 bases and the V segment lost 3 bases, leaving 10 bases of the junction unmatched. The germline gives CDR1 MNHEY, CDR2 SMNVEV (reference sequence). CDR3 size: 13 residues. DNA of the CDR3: TGTGCCAGCAGTTTGGGAGGGGCTGGTGTGGAGTATTTT. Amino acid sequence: CASSLGGAGVEYF.

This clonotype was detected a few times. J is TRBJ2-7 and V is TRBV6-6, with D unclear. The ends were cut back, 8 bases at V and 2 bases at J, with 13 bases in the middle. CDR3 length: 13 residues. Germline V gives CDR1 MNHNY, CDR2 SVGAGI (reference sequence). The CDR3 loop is CASGQQLPYEQYF. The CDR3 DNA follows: TGTGCCAGCGGGCAACAACTACCCTACGAGCAGTACTTC.

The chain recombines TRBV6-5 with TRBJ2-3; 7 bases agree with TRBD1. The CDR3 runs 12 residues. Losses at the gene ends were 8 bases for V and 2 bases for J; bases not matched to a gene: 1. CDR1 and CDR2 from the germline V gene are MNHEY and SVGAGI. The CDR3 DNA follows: TGTGCCAGCGGGACAGCCACAGATACGCAGTATTTT. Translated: CASGTATDTQYF.

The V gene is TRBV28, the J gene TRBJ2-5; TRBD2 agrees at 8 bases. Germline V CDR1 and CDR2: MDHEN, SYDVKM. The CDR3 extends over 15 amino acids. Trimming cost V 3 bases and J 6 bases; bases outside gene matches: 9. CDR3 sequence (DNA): TGTGCCAGCAGTTTGGCCGGGGGGGGGAAAAAGACCCAGTACTTC. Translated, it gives CASSLAGGGKKTQYF.

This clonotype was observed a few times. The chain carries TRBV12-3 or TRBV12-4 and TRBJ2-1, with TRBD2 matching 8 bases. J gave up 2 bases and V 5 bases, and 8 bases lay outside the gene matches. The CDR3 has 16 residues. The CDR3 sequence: CASSNLGGATYNEQFF. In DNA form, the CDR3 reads TGTGCCAGCAGTAACCTCGGGGGGGCCACCTACAATGAGCAGTTCTTC.

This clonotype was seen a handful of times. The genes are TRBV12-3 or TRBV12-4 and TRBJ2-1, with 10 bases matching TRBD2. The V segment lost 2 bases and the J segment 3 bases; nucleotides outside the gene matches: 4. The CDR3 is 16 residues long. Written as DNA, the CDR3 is TGTGCCAGCAGTTTATCGACTAGCGGGTTCTACAATGAGCAGTTCTTC. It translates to CASSLSTSGFYNEQFF.